This T cell receptor (beta chain) was obtained from a study of shared clonotypes between healthy human individuals (TCRdb year 2020). Looking at the study overall: The cohort comprised two women and a few men aged 18 to 49 years. To increase sequencing depth and limit assay-specific biases, different laboratories used diverse techniques to prepare libraries and sequence TCR repertoires. Leukapheresis yielded between about 0.85 and 9.5 billion PBMCs per donor. To estimate repertoire size and how much clonotypes are shared between individuals, the study performed deep sequencing of blood TCR repertoires from a handful of healthy adults. For each donor, three plates each were used for CD4 naive and CD4 memory, two plates were used for CD8 naive, and one plate was used for CD8 memory.

Using the deep immunoSEQ assay, TCR CDR3 regions were amplified from genomic DNA by multiplex PCR. Genomic DNA extracted from each cell subset was distributed evenly over all wells of several immunoSEQ 96-well plates, and each plate served as one replicate. For sorted subsets, each replicate PCR was loaded with around 200 ng genomic DNA, equivalent to 30,000 or so T cell genomes. Purified libraries were measured with a Qubit 3.0 fluorometer, size-checked on a Bioanalyzer 2100, and measured again with the KAPA Library Quantification kit. A separate single-read 150-cycle Illumina NextSeq 550 flow cell was used to sequence each immunoSEQ 96-well plate. The published analysis was carried out like this. Because the immunoSEQ output held only junctional sequences and lacked quality scores, the filtering could not match the filtering applied to full-length reads. To assign V/J genes and CDR3, sequences were annotated against IMGT germline references using PyIR, a Python wrapper for IgBLAST v1.9. Reads were filtered out if the reads had weak V/J assignments (E-value above 1e-6), no CDR3, stop codons, out-of-frame junctions, or ambiguous translated residues. A V3J clonotype was defined by an identical inferred V gene, J gene, and CDR3 amino acid sequence. Percentage overlap between repertoires was computed as shared unique clonotypes divided by the size of the smaller repertoire. Repertoire richness was assessed with RTK rarefaction, the Chao1 estimator, and Recon v2.1 estimates of unobserved clonotypes. OLGA was used to compute generation probabilities for all TCRbeta clonotypes that the gDNA method yielded from a handful of donors. TCRdb's version of the immuneACCESS table is confined to in-frame rearrangements and falls short of the full clone set. An unresolved V gene accounts for under half of the shortfall where checked; the remainder is of unknown origin. V, J and clone size derive from that table, while D and trimming were established from the DNA sequence. Counted in this sample were about 2.4 million clones; 90% to 95% of them appeared once. In total, the top ten clones hold 0.36% of the sample.

Regarding this clone: It lacks a known antigen. Per-nucleotide qualities are absent, and no much larger clonotype sits a single base away.

The donors were healthy, HIV-negative adults with no recently reported acute infections or vaccinations. Only Caucasian adults living in Nashville, Tennessee, USA were represented among the donors. CD4+ T cells were enriched by magnetic negative selection, after which naive cells were positively selected on CD45RA and the negative fraction was taken as the memory subset. After blood collection by leukapheresis, PBMCs were isolated using Ficoll-Histopaque density gradient centrifugation and then cryopreserved in the vapor phase of liquid nitrogen. Analytical flow cytometry was used to check the purity and quantity of each magnetically sorted T cell population. Genomic DNA was isolated from every sorted fraction and measured by UV absorbance on a Nanodrop 2000c. V and J are trimmed by 1 base and 3 bases, and the gene matches miss 10 bases of the junction. Including cysteine and phenylalanine, the CDR3 has 17 amino acids. Only CDR3 DNA remains: 51 bases, in frame from the first base. Looking up the germline V gene yields CDR1 LGHNA and CDR2 YSLEER.

Beyond this particular receptor, the publication reports: About 5% of naive CD4, roughly 3.6% of naive CD8, roughly 2.4% of memory CD4, and 0.4% of memory CD8 clonotypes were shared across several donors. Even with the large sequencing depth, rarefaction of the sorted-subset datasets indicated that sequencing was incomplete. Because the study included only a small number of donors, the genetic and exposure-history diversity represented was limited. Sampling was limited to blood, and TCR repertoires in tissue likely differ from TCR repertoires in blood. Pairwise subsampling indicated that sequencing depth was expected to affect the degree of clonotype sharing among donors. Naive subsets generally had larger estimated clonotype richness than memory subsets did. Clonotypes shared by all four sorted-subset donors showed higher generation probabilities than non-shared clonotypes.

Material: naive CD4+ T cells from PBMCs. This specimen's cell subset or site label, per the study, means: CD45RA+ positively selected. The clonotype was recovered from a man aged 18-30 years in good health. Some clones in this sample may be carry-over from other donors' samples. The V and J segments used are TRBV4-3 and TRBJ2-7; a stretch of 9 junction bases matches TRBD2. The CDR3 region: CASSQVEASGNHYEQYF. The DNA is as follows: TGCGCCAGCAGCCAAGTGGAGGCTAGCGGGAATCACTACGAGCAGTACTTC.